In its sample, the clone carrying this T cell receptor beta chain was seen many times. Its antigen remains unidentified. Building of the TCR beta libraries involved iRepertoire HTBI primers and Arm-PCR of CDR3 regions. TCRdb itself ran the multiplex PCR reads through MiXCR, one entry per CDR3 protein. The data contain about 420,000 distinct CDR3 sequences, 20% to 30% of them seen just once; the ten biggest clones take up about 27%. Specified time point: persistent/refractory GD, antithyroid drugs over 5 years with positive TRAb. The authors made the TCR library using RNA they extracted from PBMCs. This entry comes from a study of regulatory T cells in long-lasting Graves disease. General observations from the study: Researchers reported studying only peripheral blood, not thyroid tissue.

CDR3 length equals 13 residues. The germline gives CDR1 MDHEN, CDR2 SYDVKM. The germline V and J ends were trimmed by 6 bases and 2 bases, with 8 bases remaining between them. Here the sequenced sample was peripheral blood mononuclear cells (PBMCs), taken when the disease was refractory, from a patient treated with antithyroid drugs. The receptor's source is a female donor with Graves disease. The chain couples TRBV28 to TRBJ1-5, with D perhaps matching TRBD1 (5 bases). The CDR3 loop reads CASRGVGNQPQHF. The CDR3 coding sequence is TGTGCCAGCAGAGGGGTCGGCAATCAGCCCCAGCATTTT.